The 18 T cell receptor beta chains reported below all come from one sample, sequenced in a study of cytomegalovirus exposure and HLA in healthy donors. The PCR made use of 60 Vbeta and 13 Jbeta primers. This table comes from immunoSEQ multiplex PCR, and its TCRdb copy is limited to in-frame clones, with some not included. The repertoire consists of about 150,000 clones, with about 74% occurring once and the leading ten covering around 3.6%. Sequenced material: PBMCs. All receptors come from a woman in her thirties or forties in good health and CMV-seronegative.

This chain links TRBV10-3 with TRBJ2-1, with D possibly matching TRBD2 (6 bases). The CDR3 spans 16 residues. Deletions cut 3 bases from V and 0 bases from J, with 12 bases between. CDR1 and CDR2 from the germline V gene are ENHRY and SYGVKD. The CDR3 spells CAISDRAGSSYNEQFF. Here the CDR3 DNA reads TGTGCCATCAGTGATAGGGCGGGAAGCTCCTACAATGAGCAGTTCTTC.

V usage is TRBV4-2 and J usage is TRBJ2-7; the match to TRBD2 covers 12 bases. The germline V gene has CDR1 LGHNA and CDR2 YNFKEQ. The CDR3 loop spans 16 amino acids. J gave up 7 bases and V 2 bases, and 9 bases lay outside the gene matches. The CDR3 is CASSQLTSGRSEEQYF. In DNA form, the CDR3 reads TGTGCCAGCAGCCAACTTACTAGCGGGAGGTCCGAGGAGCAGTACTTC.

The chain combines TRBV5-1 with TRBJ2-7, with D tentatively TRBD1 (6 bases). Trimming cost V 5 bases and J 2 bases, with 11 bases left between them. CDR3 length equals 13 residues. CDR1 SGHRS and CDR2 YFSETQ come from the germline V gene. Here the CDR3 reads CASSGDTAYEQYF. The CDR3 DNA follows: TGCGCCAGCAGTGGGGACACAGCCTACGAGCAGTACTTC.

V and J are TRBV27 and TRBJ2-7, with 7 bases identical to TRBD2. V gave up 6 bases and J gave up 2 bases; unmatched junction bases: 19. Looked up from germline, CDR1 is MNHEY and CDR2 is SMNVEV (reference sequence). This CDR3 spans 18 amino acids. The CDR3, as DNA: TGTGCCAGCAGCGGCAGTACCGGGCATGTGGGGACTACCTACGAGCAGTACTTC. Its translation is CASSGSTGHVGTTYEQYF.

J is TRBJ2-1 and V is TRBV5-1; no firm D call. Germline V gene lookup returns CDR1 SGHRS and CDR2 YFSETQ. This CDR3 contains 15 residues. V was shortened by 4 bases and J by 6 bases, with 17 bases between the two germline ends. CDR3 sequence (DNA): TGCGCCAGCAGCCCTACCCCCGCGGCCCCCAATGAGCAGTTCTTC. It codes for CASSPTPAAPNEQFF.

V gene TRBV5-4 combines with J gene TRBJ1-2; tentatively, D is TRBD1 (5 bases). CDR1 and CDR2 (germline): SGHNT, YYREEE (reference sequence). The CDR3 is 12 amino acids. V lost 4 bases, J lost 8 bases, and 12 bases lay in between. The CDR3 region is CASSPGTWGYTF. The CDR3 region has the DNA TGTGCCAGCAGCCCTGGGACTTGGGGCTACACCTTC.

The genes are TRBV29-1 and TRBJ1-4; D gene ambiguous. The V end was cut by 4 bases, the J end by 6 bases, with 12 bases between. The CDR3 length is 13 residues. From germline, CDR1 is SQVTM and CDR2 ANQGSEA. CDR3 nucleotide sequence: TGCAGCGTTGTGGCGGTCGATTATGAAAAACTGTTTTTT. It translates to CSVVAVDYEKLFF. Using reference TRBV29-1 and TRBJ1-4 for the parts outside the CDR3, the full variable domain is SAVISQKPSRDICQRGTSLTIQCQVDSQVTMMFWYRQQPGQSLTLIATANQGSEATYESGFVIDKFPISRPNLTFSTLTVSNMSPEDSSIYLCSVVAVDYEKLFFGSGTQLSVL.

This rearrangement joins TRBV7-2 to TRBJ2-1, with TRBD1 identical over 7 bases. This CDR3 has 15 residues. V was clipped by 3 bases and J by 6 bases; unmatched bases: 8. Germline V lookup: CDR1 SGHTA, CDR2 FQGNSA. The CDR3 DNA is TGTGCCAGCAGCTTGCAGAGGGGGCGCATCAATGAGCAGTTCTTC. It encodes CASSLQRGRINEQFF.

This chain uses TRBV19 with TRBJ2-1; possible D gene TRBD1, 5 bases. Trimming stripped 1 base from V and 4 bases from J, with 17 bases between. Germline V CDR1 and CDR2: LNHDA, SQIVND (reference sequence). The CDR3 runs to 17 residues. CDR3 protein: CASSIGSLRVPYNEQFF. The CDR3 DNA reads as TGTGCCAGTAGTATAGGCAGTCTCAGGGTCCCTTACAATGAGCAGTTCTTC.

The chain has TRBV6-1 and TRBJ1-4, with 8 bases matching TRBD1. The CDR3 contains 15 residues. The germline V gene encodes CDR1 MNHNS and CDR2 SASEGT. J was trimmed by 9 bases and V by 3 bases; bases with no gene match: 9. Here the CDR3 DNA reads TGTGCCAGCAGTGACAGGGGGCGCGCGGGGAAAAAACTGTTTTTT. This translates into CASSDRGRAGKKLFF.

CDR3 region: CASSVGSSVGGYTF. The DNA of the CDR3 is TGTGCCAGCAGCGTAGGTAGCTCAGTAGGCGGCTACACCTTC. This chain uses TRBV9 with TRBJ1-2; D is unresolved. Germline CDR1 is SGDLS and CDR2 is YYNGEE. The germline V and J ends were trimmed by 0 bases and 8 bases, with 14 bases remaining between them. CDR3 length: 14 amino acids.

V gene TRBV5-6 combines with J gene TRBJ2-2; 7 positions match TRBD2. The CDR3 is made up of 14 amino acids. Germline V gene data show CDR1 as SGHDT and CDR2 as YYEEEE. The V and J ends lost 3 bases and 6 bases, in that order; junction bases with no gene match: 5. CDR3 region: CASSSAAGAGELFF. The DNA of the CDR3 is TGTGCCAGCAGCTCCGCCGCGGGGGCCGGGGAGCTGTTTTTT.

The genes are TRBV5-8 and TRBJ1-2; D is uncertain. CDR1 is SGHTS, CDR2 YDEGEE, per germline. Trimming left V 4 bases short and J 5 bases short, with 3 bases between. This CDR3 comprises 10 residues. The CDR3 protein is CASSHYGYTF. The CDR3 DNA follows: TGTGCCAGCAGCCATTATGGCTACACCTTC.

This clone was found a few times. The J gene is TRBJ2-1, the V gene TRBV7-9; weak D call: TRBD1 (6 bases). Germline CDR1 is SEHNR and CDR2 is FQNEAQ (reference sequence). V dropped 7 bases and J dropped 5 bases, with 12 bases sitting between them. This CDR3 is 13 amino acids long. The CDR3 region is CASIPPGDNEQFF. The CDR3 nucleotides are TGTGCCAGCATCCCGCCAGGGGACAATGAGCAGTTCTTC.

The chain employs TRBV25-1 and TRBJ1-5, with unresolved D. Germline CDR1 is MGHDK and CDR2 is SYGVNS. This CDR3 has 14 residues. The V end lost 0 bases, the J end lost 7 bases, and 10 bases lay between the germline ends. The CDR3: CASSEYLGEQPQHF. DNA for the CDR3: TGTGCCAGCAGTGAATATCTGGGCGAACAGCCCCAGCATTTT.

This rearrangement joins TRBV5-1 to TRBJ2-5; possibly TRBD2 for D (5 bases). The V end lost 4 bases, the J end lost 5 bases, and 12 bases lay between the germline ends. The CDR3 is 13 residues long. CDR1 SGHRS and CDR2 YFSETQ come from the germline V gene. This CDR3 reads CASSPGTGETQYF. Written as DNA, the CDR3 is TGCGCCAGCAGCCCGGGTACGGGGGAGACCCAGTACTTC.

The chain employs TRBV6-5 and TRBJ2-2; 9 nucleotides agree with TRBD1. With V trimmed by 6 bases and J by 7 bases, 6 bases remained unmatched. The CDR3 has 14 residues. Germline CDR1 reads MNHEY; CDR2 reads SVGAGI. The CDR3, as DNA: TGTGCCAGCAGATACAGGGGGCGCGACGGGGAGCTGTTTTTT. It encodes CASRYRGRDGELFF.

This chain links TRBV5-6 with TRBJ1-1; possibly TRBD1 for D (6 bases). The CDR3 spans 15 residues. Trimming cost V 4 bases and J 10 bases, with 23 bases left between them. The germline CDR1 and CDR2 sequences are SGHDT and YYEEEE. DNA of the CDR3: TGTGCCAGCAGCCCAACCGCCCCTAGGGGGAGTGGAGCTTTCTTT. As protein: CASSPTAPRGSGAFF.